The TCR beta chain described here comes from a study of T cell responses to AZD1222 COVID-19 vaccine. Produced via immunoSEQ multiplex PCR; TCRdb's table is partial and in-frame only. Of about 76,000 clones in the sample, approximately 87% are singletons; the top ten hold roughly 5.1%. Concerning this clone: Its specificity is not known.

The germline gives CDR1 SQVTM, CDR2 ANQGSEA. The CDR3 is 13 residues long. Trimming pared 5 bases from V and 7 bases from J, leaving 18 bases between. Study-level results: A rise in Spike-specific TCR breadth and depth followed two AZD1222 doses. Among the donors, most were white British and more were female, and clonal diversity was possibly underestimated. Nearly half of the spike-specific TCRs reportedly recognize variant regions that carry no mutations. Only after the peak T cell response were repertoires sampled.

The chain carries TRBV29-1 and TRBJ2-7; no clear D. The sequences come from peripheral blood, collected on day 0 of MenACWY control vaccination. The receptor comes from an adult in good health. The DNA for the CDR3 is TGCAGCGTTCGGACCGCTACTATGAAGGAGCAGTACTTC. Protein: CSVRTATMKEQYF.